This T cell receptor (beta chain) was sequenced during a study of T cell responses to AZD1222 COVID-19 vaccine. Points from the study as a whole: Variant regions that are unmutated are reportedly the target of nearly half of spike-specific TCRs. A rise in Spike-specific TCR breadth and depth followed two AZD1222 doses.

Data came from immunoSEQ multiplex PCR; TCRdb stores just in-frame clones and leaves some out. Among about 88,000 clones, about nine tenths were seen once, and the ten largest hold approximately 5%. Details on this clone: Its antigen remains unknown.

This CDR3 has 14 residues. J gave up 3 bases and V 1 base, and 3 bases lay outside the gene matches. Germline values: CDR1 SGHRS, CDR2 YFSETQ. This clonotype originated in an adult who received the AZD1222 COVID-19 vaccine. This specimen was peripheral blood, taken 28 days after the second AZD1222 dose. The V gene is TRBV5-1, the J gene TRBJ1-1; 7 bases are a match to TRBD1. The CDR3 reads CASSLRGTDTEAFF. DNA for the CDR3: TGCGCCAGCAGCTTGCGGGGGACAGACACTGAAGCTTTCTTT.